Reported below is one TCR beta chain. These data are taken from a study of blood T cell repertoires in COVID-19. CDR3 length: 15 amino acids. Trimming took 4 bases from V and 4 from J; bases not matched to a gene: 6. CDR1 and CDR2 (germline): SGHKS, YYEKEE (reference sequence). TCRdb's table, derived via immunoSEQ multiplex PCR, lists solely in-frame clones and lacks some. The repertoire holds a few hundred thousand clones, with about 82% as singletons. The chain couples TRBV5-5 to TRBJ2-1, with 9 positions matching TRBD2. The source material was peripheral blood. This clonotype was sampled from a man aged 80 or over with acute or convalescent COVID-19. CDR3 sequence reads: CASSPRLAEYNEQFF. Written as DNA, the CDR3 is TGTGCCAGCAGCCCACGACTAGCGGAATACAATGAGCAGTTCTTC. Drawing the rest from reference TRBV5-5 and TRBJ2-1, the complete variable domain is DAGVTQSPTHLIKTRGQQVTLRCSPISGHKSVSWYQQVLGQGPQFIFQYYEKEERGRGNFPDRFSARQFPNYSSELNVNALLLGDSALYLCASSPRLAEYNEQFFGPGTRLTVL.